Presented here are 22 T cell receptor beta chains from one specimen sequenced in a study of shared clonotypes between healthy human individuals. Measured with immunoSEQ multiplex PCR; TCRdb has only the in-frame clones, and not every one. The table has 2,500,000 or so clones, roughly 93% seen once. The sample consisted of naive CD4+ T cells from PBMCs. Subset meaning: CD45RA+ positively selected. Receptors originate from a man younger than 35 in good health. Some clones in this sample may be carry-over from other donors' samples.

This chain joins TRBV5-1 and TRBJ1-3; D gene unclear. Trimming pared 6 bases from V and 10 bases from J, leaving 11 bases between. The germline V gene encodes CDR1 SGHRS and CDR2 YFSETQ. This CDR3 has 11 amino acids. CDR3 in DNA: TGCGCCAGCACAGAGGGAGAGACCATATATTTT. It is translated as CASTEGETIYF.

The CDR3 reads CALAGGRAGRNEQFF. CDR3 DNA sequence: TGTGCCCTCGCCGGCGGGAGGGCCGGGAGGAATGAGCAGTTCTTC. This chain connects TRBV6-1 to TRBJ2-1, with 9 bases lining up with TRBD2. Per the germline V gene, CDR1 is MNHNS and CDR2 is SASEGT. With V trimmed by 11 bases and J by 7 bases, 15 bases remained unmatched. This CDR3 is 15 amino acids long.

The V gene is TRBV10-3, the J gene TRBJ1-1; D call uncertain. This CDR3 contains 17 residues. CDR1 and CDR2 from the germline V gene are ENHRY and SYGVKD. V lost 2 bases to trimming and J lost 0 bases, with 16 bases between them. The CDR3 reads CAISEPRASAMNTEAFF. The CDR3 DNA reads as TGTGCCATCAGTGAGCCCCGCGCTTCTGCCATGAACACTGAAGCTTTCTTT.

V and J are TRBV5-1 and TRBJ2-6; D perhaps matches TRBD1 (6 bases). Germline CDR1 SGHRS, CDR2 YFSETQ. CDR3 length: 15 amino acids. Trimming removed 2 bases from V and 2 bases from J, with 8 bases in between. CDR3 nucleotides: TGCGCCAGCAGCTTCCAGGGGACTGGGGCCAACGTCCTGACTTTC. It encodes CASSFQGTGANVLTF.

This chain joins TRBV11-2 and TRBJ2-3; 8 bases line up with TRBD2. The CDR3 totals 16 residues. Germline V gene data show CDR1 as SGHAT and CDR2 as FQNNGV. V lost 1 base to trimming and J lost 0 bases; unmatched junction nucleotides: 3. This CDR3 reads CASSLVRGASTDTQYF. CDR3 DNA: TGTGCCAGCAGCTTAGTGCGGGGGGCTAGCACAGATACGCAGTATTTT.

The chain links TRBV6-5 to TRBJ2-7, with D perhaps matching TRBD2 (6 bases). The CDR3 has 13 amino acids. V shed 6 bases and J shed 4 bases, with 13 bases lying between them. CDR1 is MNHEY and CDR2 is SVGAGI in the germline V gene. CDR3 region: CASRPRGLYEQYF. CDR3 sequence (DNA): TGTGCCAGCAGGCCCCGGGGGTTGTACGAGCAGTACTTC.

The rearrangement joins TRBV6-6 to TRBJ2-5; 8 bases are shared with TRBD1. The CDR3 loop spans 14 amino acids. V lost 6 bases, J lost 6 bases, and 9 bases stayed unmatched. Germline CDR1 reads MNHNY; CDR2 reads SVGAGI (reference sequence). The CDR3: CASSPGGAVKTQYF. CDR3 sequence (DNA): TGTGCCAGCAGCCCAGGGGGCGCGGTTAAGACCCAGTACTTC.

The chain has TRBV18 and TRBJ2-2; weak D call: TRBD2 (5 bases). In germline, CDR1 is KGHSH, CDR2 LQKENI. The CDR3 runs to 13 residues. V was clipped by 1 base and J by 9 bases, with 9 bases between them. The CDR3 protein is CASSPLEGRELFF. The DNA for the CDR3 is TGTGCCAGCTCACCACTTGAGGGCCGGGAGCTGTTTTTT.

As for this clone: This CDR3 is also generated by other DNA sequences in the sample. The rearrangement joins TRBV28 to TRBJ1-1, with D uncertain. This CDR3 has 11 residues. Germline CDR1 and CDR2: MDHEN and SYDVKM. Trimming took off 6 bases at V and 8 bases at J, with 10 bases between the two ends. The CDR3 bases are TGTGCCAGCAGCCTCAGCGGGGAAGCTTTCTTT. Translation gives CASSLSGEAFF.

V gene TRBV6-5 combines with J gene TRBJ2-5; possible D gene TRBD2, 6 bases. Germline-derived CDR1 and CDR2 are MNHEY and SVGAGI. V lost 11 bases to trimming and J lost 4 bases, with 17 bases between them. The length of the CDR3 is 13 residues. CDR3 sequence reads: CACRDSHRETQYF. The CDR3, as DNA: TGTGCCTGCCGGGACTCCCACCGAGAGACCCAGTACTTC.

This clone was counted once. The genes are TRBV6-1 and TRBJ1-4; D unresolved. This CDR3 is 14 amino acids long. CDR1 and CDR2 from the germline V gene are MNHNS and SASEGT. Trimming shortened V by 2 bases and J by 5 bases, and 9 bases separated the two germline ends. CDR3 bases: TGTGCCAGCAGTGAACGAGCAGTCAATGAAAAACTGTTTTTT. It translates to CASSERAVNEKLFF.

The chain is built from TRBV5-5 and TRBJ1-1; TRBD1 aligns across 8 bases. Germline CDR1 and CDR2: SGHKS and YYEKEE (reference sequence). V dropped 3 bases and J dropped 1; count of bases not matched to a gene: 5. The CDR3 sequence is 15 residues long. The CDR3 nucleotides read TGTGCCAGCAGCTCTTGGACAGGGCCGAACACTGAAGCTTTCTTT. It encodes CASSSWTGPNTEAFF.

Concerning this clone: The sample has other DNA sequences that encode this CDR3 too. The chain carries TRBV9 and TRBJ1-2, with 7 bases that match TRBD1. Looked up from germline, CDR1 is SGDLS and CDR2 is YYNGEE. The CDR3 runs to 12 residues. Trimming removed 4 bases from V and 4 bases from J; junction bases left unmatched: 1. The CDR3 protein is CASSRDSYGYTF. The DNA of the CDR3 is TGTGCCAGCAGCAGGGACAGCTATGGCTACACCTTC. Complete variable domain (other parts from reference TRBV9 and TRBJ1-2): DSGVTQTPKHLITATGQRVTLRCSPRSGDLSVYWYQQSLDQGLQFLIQYYNGEERAKGNILERFSAQQFPDLHSELNLSSLELGDSALYFCASSRDSYGYTFGSGTRLTVV.

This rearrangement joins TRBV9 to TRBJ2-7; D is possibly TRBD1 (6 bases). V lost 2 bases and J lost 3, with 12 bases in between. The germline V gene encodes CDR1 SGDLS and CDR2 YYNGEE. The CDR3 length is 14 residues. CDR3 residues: CASSVRDTYYEQYF. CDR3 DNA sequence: TGTGCCAGCAGCGTCCGGGACACTTACTACGAGCAGTACTTC. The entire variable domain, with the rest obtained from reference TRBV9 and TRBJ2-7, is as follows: DSGVTQTPKHLITATGQRVTLRCSPRSGDLSVYWYQQSLDQGLQFLIQYYNGEERAKGNILERFSAQQFPDLHSELNLSSLELGDSALYFCASSVRDTYYEQYFGPGTRLTVT.

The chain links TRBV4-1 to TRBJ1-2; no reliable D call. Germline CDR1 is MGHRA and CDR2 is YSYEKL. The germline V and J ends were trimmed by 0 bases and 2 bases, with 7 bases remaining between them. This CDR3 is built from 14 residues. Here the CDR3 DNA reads TGCGCCAGCAGCCAAGATGAGCAGAACTATGGCTACACCTTC. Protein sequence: CASSQDEQNYGYTF.

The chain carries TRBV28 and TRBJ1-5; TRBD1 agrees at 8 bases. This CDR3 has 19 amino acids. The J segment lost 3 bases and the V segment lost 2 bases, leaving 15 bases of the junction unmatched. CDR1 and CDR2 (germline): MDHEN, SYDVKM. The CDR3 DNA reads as TGTGCCAGCAGTTTAGTTGGGGGGATCGGGACAGGCCACAATCAGCCCCAGCATTTT. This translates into CASSLVGGIGTGHNQPQHF.

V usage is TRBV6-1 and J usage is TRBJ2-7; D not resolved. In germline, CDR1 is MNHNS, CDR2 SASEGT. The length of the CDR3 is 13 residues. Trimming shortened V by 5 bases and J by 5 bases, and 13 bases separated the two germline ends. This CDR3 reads CASSQDALNEQYF. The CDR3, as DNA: TGTGCCAGCAGTCAAGATGCTCTCAACGAGCAGTACTTC.

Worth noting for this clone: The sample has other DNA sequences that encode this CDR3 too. CDR3 region: CAWSPGENTEAFF. As DNA, the CDR3 is TGTGCCTGGAGCCCGGGGGAAAACACTGAAGCTTTCTTT. The chain links TRBV30 to TRBJ1-1; D might be TRBD1 (5 bases). The V gene lost 3 bases and the J gene lost 2 bases, with 10 bases spanning the gap. This CDR3 has 13 residues. CDR1 and CDR2 (germline): GTSNPN, SVGIG (reference sequence).

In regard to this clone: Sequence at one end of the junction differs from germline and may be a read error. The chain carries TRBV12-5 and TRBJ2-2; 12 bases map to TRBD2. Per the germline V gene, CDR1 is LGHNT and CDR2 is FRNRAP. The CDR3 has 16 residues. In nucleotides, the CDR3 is TGTGCTAGTGGGTTGGGACTAGCGGGGAACACCGGGGAGCTGTTTTTT. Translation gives CASGLGLAGNTGELFF.

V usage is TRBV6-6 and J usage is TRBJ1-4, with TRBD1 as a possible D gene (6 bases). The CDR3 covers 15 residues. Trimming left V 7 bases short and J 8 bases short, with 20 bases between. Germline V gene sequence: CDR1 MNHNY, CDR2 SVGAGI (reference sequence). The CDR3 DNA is TGTGCCAGCACTCATCCGGGGGGAGGACAGGAAAAACTGTTTTTT. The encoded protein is CASTHPGGGQEKLFF.

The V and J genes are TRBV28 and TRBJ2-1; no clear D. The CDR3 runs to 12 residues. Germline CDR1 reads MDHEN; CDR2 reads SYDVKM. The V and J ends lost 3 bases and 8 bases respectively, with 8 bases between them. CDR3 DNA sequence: TGTGCCAGCAGTTTTGGACGGTATGAGCAGTTCTTC. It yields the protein CASSFGRYEQFF.

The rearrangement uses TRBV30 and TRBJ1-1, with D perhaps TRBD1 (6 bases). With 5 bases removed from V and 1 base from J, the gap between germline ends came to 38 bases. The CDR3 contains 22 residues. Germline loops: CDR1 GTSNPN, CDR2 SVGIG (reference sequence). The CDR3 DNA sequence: TGTGCCTGGGCCGTCGGGAGGGGGGCCCCTACCTATGTCAAATTGGGGAACACTGAAGCTTTCTTT. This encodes CAWAVGRGAPTYVKLGNTEAFF.